A single sample gave rise to the 2 T cell receptor beta chains below, sequenced in a study of siplizumab effects on memory and regulatory T cells (dated by TCRdb to the late 2010s). Library creation used the immunoSEQ multiplex PCR assay. TCRdb took this table from immuneACCESS and kept in-frame rearrangements with V and J called. Such tables lack part of the clones; where checked against another copy, unresolved V genes explain under half of the gap, and the rest is unexplained. The sample has about 94,000 clones on record, approximately 93% of them singletons. The ten largest clones capture approximately 0.3% of the sample. The sequenced sample consisted of non-Treg CD4+ T cells sorted from blood. The cell subset or site label for this specimen denotes: FACS-sorted unstimulated CD4+ non-regulatory T cells. All receptors come from a human donor in good health.

The V gene is TRBV19, the J gene TRBJ2-3; 9 bases are a match to TRBD2. The CDR3 loop spans 15 amino acids. The V and J ends lost 3 bases and 0 bases, in that order; junction bases with no gene match: 1. Germline V gene lookup returns CDR1 LNHDA and CDR2 SQIVND (reference sequence). The CDR3 sequence: CASSISGSSTDTQYF. The CDR3 coding sequence is TGTGCCAGTAGTATTAGCGGGAGTAGCACAGATACGCAGTATTTT.

The chain recombines TRBV6-6 with TRBJ1-1; D gene ambiguous. The CDR3 contains 11 residues. Germline CDR1 and CDR2: MNHNY and SVGAGI (reference sequence). V was clipped by 4 bases and J by 3 bases, with 3 bases between them. CDR3 amino acids: CASSLHTEAFF. DNA for the CDR3: TGTGCCAGCAGTTTGCACACTGAAGCTTTCTTT.